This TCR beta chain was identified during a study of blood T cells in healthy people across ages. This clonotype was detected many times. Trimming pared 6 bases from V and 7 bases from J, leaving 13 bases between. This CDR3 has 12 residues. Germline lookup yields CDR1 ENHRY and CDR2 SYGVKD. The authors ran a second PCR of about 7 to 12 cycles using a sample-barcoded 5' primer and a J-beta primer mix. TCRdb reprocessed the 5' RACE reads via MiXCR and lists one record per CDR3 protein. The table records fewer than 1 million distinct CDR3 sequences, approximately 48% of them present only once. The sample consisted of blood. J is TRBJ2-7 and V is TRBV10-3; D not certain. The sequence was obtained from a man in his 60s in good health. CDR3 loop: CAISPDGREQYF. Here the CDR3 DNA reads TGTGCCATCAGCCCGGATGGACGAGAGCAGTACTTC.